This T cell receptor beta chain was identified during a study of spatial heterogeneity in lung cancer. Looking at the study overall: Detected sequences consistently included more beta-chain ones than alpha-chain ones.

Time point here: sample taken at primary tumor resection. Unsorted whole RNA from tumor, nontumor lung or frozen PBMC underwent sequencing. This clonotype rates as medium-sized. V lost 4 bases, J lost 4 bases, and 6 bases stayed unmatched. The CDR3 consists of 17 residues. In TCRdb, the 5' RACE reads were re-called with MiXCR into one record per CDR3 protein. The sample consists of 4,000 to 5,000 distinct CDR3 sequences, approximately 16% of them appearing once. The chain is built from TRBV12-3 or TRBV12-4 and TRBJ2-6; 11 bases match TRBD1. The sequence was collected from a male donor with early-stage non-small cell lung cancer. Sample: PBMCs, taken at surgery. The CDR3 reads CASSWDRGTRGANVLTF. In DNA, the CDR3 is TGTGCCAGCAGTTGGGACAGGGGGACGAGGGGGGCCAACGTCCTGACTTTC.